Only one count was recorded for the clone carrying this T cell receptor (beta chain). The antigen remains unidentified. The sample originates from a study of blood T cells in healthy people across ages. Study-wide findings and caveats: With age, beta diversity per million T cells declined roughly linearly, significantly by around 43.

Sample-barcoded 5' priming and a J-beta primer mix drove a second PCR of about 6 to 12 cycles. One entry per CDR3 protein, called by TCRdb with MiXCR from the 5' RACE reads. The sample comprises around 970,000 distinct CDR3 sequences, about 51% of which are singletons, and about a fifth rests with the top ten. What was sequenced was blood. The TCR was taken from a woman aged 55-69 years in good health.

CDR3 sequence: CASSPGVPGQGNSPLHF. The DNA for the CDR3 is TGCGCCAGCAGCCCTGGAGTCCCGGGACAAGGGAATTCACCCCTCCACTTT. The chain uses TRBV4-1 and TRBJ1-6; a weak D match, TRBD1 (6 bases). The germline V gene has CDR1 MGHRA and CDR2 YSYEKL. V lost 4 bases and J 7 bases, leaving 20 bases between the germline ends. The CDR3 consists of 17 residues.